Listed here are 29 T cell receptor beta chains from one sample, sequenced in a study of blood T cells in healthy people across ages. Primed by a sample-barcoded 5' primer and a J-beta primer mix, a second PCR proceeded for roughly 6 to 12 cycles. TCRdb re-analysed the 5' RACE reads in MiXCR, keeping a single row per CDR3 protein. The sample consists of roughly 720,000 distinct CDR3 sequences, 40% to 65% of them appearing once. The sequencing input was blood. The receptors come from a man older than 75 in good health.

This chain uses TRBV7-2 with TRBJ2-1; D is unclear. The germline V and J ends were trimmed by 2 bases and 3 bases, with 8 bases remaining between them. The germline CDR1 and CDR2 sequences are SGHTA and FQGNSA. The CDR3 spans 14 residues. This CDR3 is CASSLRPDYNEQFF. Written as DNA, the CDR3 is TGTGCCAGCAGCTTAAGACCAGACTACAATGAGCAGTTCTTC.

The chain carries TRBV11-2 and TRBJ2-4; 7 positions match TRBD1. Germline values: CDR1 SGHAT, CDR2 FQNNGV. V was clipped by 1 base and J by 6 bases; unmatched bases: 9. The CDR3 consists of 16 residues. The CDR3 DNA reads TGTGCCAGCAGCTTAGGGTTCAGGGGGTTGGGAAACATTCAGTACTTC. Its protein is CASSLGFRGLGNIQYF.

The chain links TRBV20-1 to TRBJ2-1, with a weak D call TRBD1 (5 bases). CDR1 DFQATT and CDR2 SNEGSKA come from the germline V gene (reference sequence). V was shortened by 0 bases and J by 10 bases, with 13 bases between the two germline ends. This CDR3 region has 13 residues. The CDR3 reads CSARERGGWEQFF. The CDR3 DNA reads as TGCAGTGCTAGAGAAAGGGGTGGATGGGAGCAGTTCTTC.

This clonotype was observed many times. The rearrangement links TRBV29-1 to TRBJ1-4; D remains ambiguous. This CDR3 has 15 residues. V lost 4 bases to trimming and J lost 8 bases, with 20 bases between them. Germline V gene lookup returns CDR1 SQVTM and CDR2 ANQGSEA. The CDR3 sequence: CSVAKSVGMGEKLFF. The CDR3 DNA reads TGCAGCGTTGCGAAAAGCGTGGGGATGGGGGAAAAACTGTTTTTT.

The sample holds a few counts of this clonotype. The chain employs TRBV7-3 and TRBJ2-5; no firm D call. Germline CDR1 is SGHTA and CDR2 is FQGTGA. The V end lost 5 bases, the J end lost 0 bases, and 7 bases lay between the germline ends. This CDR3 is 13 amino acids long. The DNA of the CDR3 is TGTGCCAGCAGCCCCAGTAACCAAGAGACCCAGTACTTC. It translates to CASSPSNQETQYF.

There are a few counts of this clonotype. This CDR3 is CASTPTGSSYEQYF. In DNA form, the CDR3 reads TGTGCCAGCACCCCTACAGGGAGCTCCTACGAGCAGTACTTC. J is TRBJ2-7 and V is TRBV28; tentatively, D is TRBD1 (6 bases). V lost 7 bases to trimming and J lost 0 bases, with 13 bases between them. The germline gives CDR1 MDHEN, CDR2 SYDVKM. CDR3 length: 14 residues.

This clonotype was counted ten times or more. The chain carries TRBV7-2 and TRBJ1-1; tentatively, D is TRBD1 (5 bases). This CDR3 has 14 amino acids. V gave up 0 bases and J gave up 4 bases, with 9 bases separating them. Germline assignment: CDR1 SGHTA and CDR2 FQGNSA. CDR3 nucleotide sequence: TGTGCCAGCAGCTTAGCTGGGGGGGGCACTGAAGCTTTCTTT. Translated, it gives CASSLAGGGTEAFF.

In this sample, this clonotype turned up a few times. The chain carries TRBV29-1 and TRBJ1-2, with no clear D. This CDR3 has 11 amino acids. The V gene lost 2 bases and the J gene lost 5 bases, with 6 bases spanning the gap. Germline V lookup: CDR1 SQVTM, CDR2 ANQGSEA. CDR3 loop: CSVEQVYGYTF. The CDR3 nucleotides read TGCAGCGTTGAACAGGTTTATGGCTACACCTTC.

The genes are TRBV7-6 and TRBJ2-7; 9 bases fit TRBD2. This CDR3 has 14 amino acids. V shed 2 bases and J 3 bases; nucleotides not matched to a gene: 2. Germline assignment: CDR1 SGHVS and CDR2 FNYEAQ. DNA for the CDR3: TGTGCCAGCAGCTTACCAGCGGGAGGCTACGAGCAGTACTTC. This translates into CASSLPAGGYEQYF.

CDR3 sequence: CASSQEGTSGRGRDAYF. CDR3 in DNA: TGCGCCAGCAGCCAAGAAGGCACTAGCGGGAGAGGTAGAGACGCGTATTTT. J is TRBJ2-3 and V is TRBV4-1, with 11 bases lining up with TRBD2. This CDR3 comprises 17 residues. Unmatched junction bases numbered 16, after V lost 0 bases and J lost 14 bases. Germline V gene data show CDR1 as MGHRA and CDR2 as YSYEKL.

The rearrangement links TRBV7-3 to TRBJ1-1, with D unresolved. Germline-derived CDR1 and CDR2 are SGHTA and FQGTGA. The CDR3 consists of 14 residues. Trimming shortened V by 7 bases and J by 1 base, and 13 bases separated the two germline ends. CDR3 nucleotide sequence: TGTGCCAGCAAGCTTTTGGCGTCGAACACTGAAGCTTTCTTT. It encodes CASKLLASNTEAFF.

This chain connects TRBV5-1 to TRBJ2-7; D is possibly TRBD2 (5 bases). The CDR3 covers 14 residues. With 4 bases removed from V and 0 bases from J, the gap between germline ends came to 11 bases. Germline V gene lookup returns CDR1 SGHRS and CDR2 YFSETQ. The CDR3, as DNA: TGCGCCAGCAGCGGAGGCTATGCCTCCTACGAGCAGTACTTC. Protein sequence: CASSGGYASYEQYF. Full variable domain (remainder filled in from reference TRBV5-1 and TRBJ2-7): KAGVTQTPRYLIKTRGQQVTLSCSPISGHRSVSWYQQTPGQGLQFLFEYFSETQRNKGNFPGRFSGRQFSNSRSEMNVSTLELGDSALYLCASSGGYASYEQYFGPGTRLTVT.

V and J are TRBV20-1 and TRBJ2-7; a possible D gene is TRBD1 (5 bases). The last part of the DNA fits TRBJ2-5 better; the J call may be wrong. Looked up from germline, CDR1 is DFQATT and CDR2 is SNEGSKA (reference sequence). The CDR3 has 11 residues. The CDR3 nucleotides read TGCAGTGAAAGCAAGGGGGAGACCCAGTACTTC. This gives the protein CSESKGETQYF.

This clonotype was counted only a few times. The chain combines TRBV4-2 with TRBJ2-6; 14 bases fit TRBD2. With V trimmed by 1 base and J by 4 bases, 3 bases remained unmatched. The CDR3 runs 18 residues. CDR1 and CDR2 from the germline V gene are LGHNA and YNFKEQ. The CDR3 DNA reads as TGTGCCAGCAGCCAAGTGGGACTAGCGGGAGCGGGGGCCAACGTCCTGACTTTC. Encoded protein: CASSQVGLAGAGANVLTF.

The V and J genes are TRBV10-3 and TRBJ2-1; 10 nucleotides agree with TRBD2. CDR3 length equals 17 residues. Unmatched junction bases numbered 10, after V lost 8 bases and J lost 0 bases. Germline-derived CDR1 and CDR2 are ENHRY and SYGVKD. The CDR3 DNA follows: TGTGCCATCGGGGGACTAGCGACCGTGAGCTCCTACAATGAGCAGTTCTTC. Protein: CAIGGLATVSSYNEQFF.

The chain uses TRBV19 and TRBJ2-1; 8 bases are a match to TRBD2. The V and J ends lost 4 bases and 8 bases, in that order; junction bases with no gene match: 16. Germline CDR1 reads LNHDA; CDR2 reads SQIVND (reference sequence). This CDR3 is built from 17 residues. CDR3 loop: CASSTIPLAEQKDEQFF. CDR3 sequence (DNA): TGTGCCAGTAGTACGATCCCACTAGCGGAACAAAAGGATGAGCAGTTCTTC.

V gene TRBV6-5 combines with J gene TRBJ2-3; no clear D. Germline-derived CDR1 and CDR2 are MNHEY and SVGAGI. This CDR3 spans 16 amino acids. V was clipped by 6 bases and J by 3 bases, with 19 bases between them. Written as DNA, the CDR3 is TGTGCCAGCAGCTACCAGGCTGGGCGCCGGACAGATACGCAGTATTTT. Translating gives CASSYQAGRRTDTQYF.

This clonotype was observed a few times. The chain is built from TRBV6-1 and TRBJ2-5; 12 nucleotides match TRBD2. CDR3 length: 18 amino acids. Germline CDR1 reads MNHNS; CDR2 reads SASEGT. The V segment lost 5 bases and the J segment 4 bases; nucleotides outside the gene matches: 14. CDR3 amino acids: CASSTQMGLAGGGETQYF. As DNA, the CDR3 is TGTGCCAGCAGTACCCAGATGGGACTAGCGGGTGGAGGAGAGACCCAGTACTTC.

The V and J genes are TRBV27 and TRBJ1-5; 7 positions match TRBD1. This CDR3 has 17 amino acids. V trimming: 5 bases; J trimming: 2 bases; junction bases outside the gene matches: 12. Per the germline V gene, CDR1 is MNHEY and CDR2 is SMNVEV (reference sequence). CDR3 loop: CASSPLDRAEGNQPQHF. The CDR3 coding sequence is TGTGCCAGCAGTCCTCTAGACAGGGCGGAGGGCAATCAGCCCCAGCATTTT.

This chain connects TRBV28 to TRBJ1-5, with TRBD1 identical over 7 bases. With V trimmed by 7 bases and J by 13 bases, 10 bases remained unmatched. The CDR3 covers 12 residues. Germline V gene lookup returns CDR1 MDHEN and CDR2 SYDVKM. CDR3 coding DNA: TGTGCCAGCACTTCAGGGGGAGATGCTCAGCATTTT. This sequence encodes CASTSGGDAQHF.

In this sample, this clonotype turned up a few times. The rearrangement links TRBV6-1 to TRBJ1-2, with D possibly TRBD1 on 5 matching bases. Germline V gene lookup returns CDR1 MNHNS and CDR2 SASEGT. This CDR3 is 17 amino acids long. The ends were cut back, 1 base at V and 8 bases at J, with 23 bases in the middle. CDR3 protein: CASSEVQAASVPRGYTF. Written as DNA, the CDR3 is TGTGCCAGCAGTGAAGTACAGGCAGCTTCGGTACCGCGGGGCTACACCTTC.

The genes are TRBV29-1 and TRBJ2-1, with D tentatively TRBD1 (6 bases). The J call may be in error: the DNA end matches TRBJ2-7 better. The CDR3 sequence is 13 residues long. Per germline, CDR1 SQVTM and CDR2 ANQGSEA. The CDR3 here is CSAGQFSYNEQYF. Here the CDR3 DNA reads TGCAGCGCCGGACAGTTCTCCTACAATGAGCAGTACTTC.

The chain couples TRBV29-1 to TRBJ2-1, with 8 positions matching TRBD2. Unmatched junction bases numbered 11, after V lost 1 base and J lost 15 bases. The CDR3 consists of 13 residues. Germline assignment: CDR1 SQVTM and CDR2 ANQGSEA. CDR3 in amino acids: CSVEGGGGTHLFF. The CDR3 DNA reads TGCAGCGTTGAAGGGGGCGGGGGGACCCATTTGTTCTTC.

V usage is TRBV12-3 or TRBV12-4 and J usage is TRBJ2-1; 11 bases match TRBD1. J gave up 7 bases and V 3 bases, and 11 bases lay outside the gene matches. The CDR3 runs to 17 residues. The CDR3 loop reads CASSLPIGQGALNEQFF. In DNA form, the CDR3 reads TGTGCCAGCAGTTTGCCTATTGGACAGGGGGCCCTGAATGAGCAGTTCTTC.

There are a few counts of this clonotype. The chain uses TRBV20-1 and TRBJ2-1; D may be TRBD1 or TRBD2 (6 bases each). In germline, CDR1 is DFQATT, CDR2 SNEGSKA (reference sequence). This CDR3 contains 13 residues. V was pared by 2 bases and J by 15 bases, with 20 bases between. CDR3 region: CSARRPGAREWFF. Written as DNA, the CDR3 is TGCAGTGCTAGACGTCCGGGGGCCAGAGAGTGGTTCTTC.

This clonotype showed up just a few times. V usage is TRBV2 and J usage is TRBJ2-3, with D unclear. Trimming cost V 6 bases and J 3 bases, with 16 bases left between them. The CDR3 consists of 15 residues. CDR1 is SNHLY, CDR2 FYNNEI, per germline. The CDR3 reads CASRRWEVSTDTQYF. The CDR3 region has the DNA TGTGCCAGCAGACGGTGGGAAGTTTCGACAGATACGCAGTATTTT.

The CDR3 protein is CASSLENRVDSPLHF. The CDR3 nucleotides read TGTGCCAGCAGCTTAGAAAACAGGGTTGACTCACCCCTCCACTTT. V gene TRBV7-9 combines with J gene TRBJ1-6; a possible D gene is TRBD1 (6 bases). The length of the CDR3 is 15 residues. Germline lookup yields CDR1 SEHNR and CDR2 FQNEAQ (reference sequence). V was clipped by 1 base and J by 10 bases, with 14 bases between them.

In this sample, this clonotype turned up a few times. This chain uses TRBV25-1 with TRBJ2-6; D might be TRBD1 or TRBD2, each matching 5 bases. Germline lookup yields CDR1 MGHDK and CDR2 SYGVNS. Trimming left V 5 bases short and J 0 bases short, with 17 bases between. The length of the CDR3 is 18 residues. The CDR3 reads CASSPLTAVYSGANVLTF. CDR3 DNA sequence: TGTGCCAGCAGTCCCCTGACAGCGGTCTACTCTGGGGCCAACGTCCTGACTTTC.

In this sample, this clonotype turned up a few times. This chain connects TRBV7-2 to TRBJ2-5; 12 nucleotides agree with TRBD2. Germline CDR1 SGHTA, CDR2 FQGNSA. Trimming cost V 5 bases and J 5 bases; bases outside gene matches: 9. The CDR3 runs 16 residues. This chain's CDR3 is CASSPVTSGRGETQYF. The DNA of the CDR3 is TGTGCCAGCAGCCCCGTGACTAGCGGGAGAGGGGAGACCCAGTACTTC.